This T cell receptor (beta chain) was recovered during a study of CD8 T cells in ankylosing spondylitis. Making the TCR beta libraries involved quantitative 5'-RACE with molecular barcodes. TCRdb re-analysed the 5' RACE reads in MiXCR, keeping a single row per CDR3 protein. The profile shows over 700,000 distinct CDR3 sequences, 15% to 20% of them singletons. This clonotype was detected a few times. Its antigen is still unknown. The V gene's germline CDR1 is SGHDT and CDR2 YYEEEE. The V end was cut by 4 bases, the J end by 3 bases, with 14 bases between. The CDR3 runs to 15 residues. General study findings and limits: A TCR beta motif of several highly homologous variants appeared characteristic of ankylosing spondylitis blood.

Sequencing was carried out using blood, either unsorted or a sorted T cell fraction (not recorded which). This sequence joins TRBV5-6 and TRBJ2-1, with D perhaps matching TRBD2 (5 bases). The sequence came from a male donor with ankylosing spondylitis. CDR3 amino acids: CASSPQRFYYNEQFF. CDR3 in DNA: TGTGCCAGCAGCCCCCAGCGGTTCTACTACAATGAGCAGTTCTTC. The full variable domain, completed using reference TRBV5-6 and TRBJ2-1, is DAGVTQSPTHLIKTRGQQVTLRCSPKSGHDTVSWYQQALGQGPQFIFQYYEEEERQRGNFPDRFSGHQFPNYSSELNVNALLLGDSALYLCASSPQRFYYNEQFFGPGTRLTVL.